This T cell receptor (beta chain) was recorded in a study of CD8 T cells in Susac syndrome (dated by TCRdb to 2018 to 2020). Looking at the study overall: Repertoire sequencing was used to test whether CD8+ T cell activation and differentiation in Susac syndrome was antigen driven. CD8+ T cell repertoire clonality was compared between fewer than 13 healthy donors, approximately 14 Susac syndrome patients and 15 multiple sclerosis patients.

For this clonotype: The antigen it recognizes is unknown. Base quality data are lacking; no much larger clone is found one base away.

General conclusions and limits of the study: The TCR sequencing and HLA analysis was acknowledged to have included a relatively small number of individuals.

RNA was extracted using the RNeasy kit, and roughly 0.5 to 1 ug of the RNA was reverse transcribed with random hexamers. The immunoSEQ multiplex PCR assay, covering 54 Vbeta and 13 Jbeta segments, was used to amplify TCR beta CDR3 regions. PCR amplification bias was corrected using a synthetic template baseline for primer optimization and computational correction. From the authors' description of their analysis: Reads were assigned to V, D and J genes according to IMGT and analyzed in immunoSEQ Analyzer, with only productive sequences retained. To calculate clonality, Shannon entropy was normalized by log2 of the number of productive unique sequences and then subtracted from one. For each patient and control, public and private clones were evaluated among the 100 most prevalent clones. Clones were defined as Susac-specific if absent from the healthy and MS cohorts, from more than 900 published viral clones and from other ImmuneACCESS disease sequences. In TCRdb, the public reads were trimmed at Q25 with fastp and aligned with MiXCR, with productive beta chains retained. For every CDR3 protein sequence, its rows merge into one entry that carries the most common genes and DNA. The V and J calls were not made by the authors but by TCRdb's processing. The sample data list about 150,000 distinct CDR3 sequences, and 85% to 95% of these were observed just once. Just over 0.2% of the sample is held by the ten biggest clonotypes.

Peripheral blood CD8+ and CD4+ T cells from healthy donors, Susac syndrome patients and multiple sclerosis patients were profiled using high-throughput TCR beta sequencing. Multiple sclerosis controls were treatment-naive patients with stable or active relapsing-remitting disease fulfilling revised McDonald criteria. Bulk CD8+ and CD4+ T cells were purified by magnetic negative isolation, while CD8+ TEMRA cells were enriched using FACS. Blood was collected in EDTA tubes and processed within 24 hours, with PBMCs isolated through density gradient centrifugation. PBMCs destined for TCR sequencing were cryopreserved in liquid nitrogen and later thawed in a 37 °C water bath. Purity of sorted or isolated CD4+, CD8+ and CD8+ TEMRA cells was at least 90%. The TCR was taken from a human donor with multiple sclerosis. Sequenced sample: CD8+ T cells from PBMCs.

The CDR3 protein: CSALVGGQPQHF. DNA sequence: TGCAGTGCCTTGGTTGGGGGTCAGCCCCAGCATTTT. The chain is made from TRBV20-1 and TRBJ1-5; perhaps TRBD1 is the D gene, with 5 bases matching. Relative to germline, V is 6 bases shorter and J is 6 bases shorter, with 12 bases between their ends. The CDR3, cysteine through phenylalanine, is 12 amino acids long. Only the CDR3 portion is preserved as DNA: 36 bases, with reading frame beginning at the first base. In the germline V gene (reference sequence), CDR1 corresponds to DFQATT and CDR2 to SNEGSKA.